The T cell receptor (beta chain) described here comes from a study of OX40 agonist ivuxolimab in advanced cancers. Clones were read by immunoSEQ multiplex PCR, and TCRdb kept only the in-frame ones, dropping some. The repertoire includes about 25,000 clones, roughly three quarters of them detected once, and around 1.4% sits in the top ten. There are 15 residues in the CDR3. CDR1 is SQVTM and CDR2 is ANQGSEA in the germline V gene. V lost 4 bases to trimming and J lost 0 bases, with 12 bases between them. The input for sequencing was CD4+ or CD8+ T cells sorted from blood, taken in a trial of the OX40 agonist ivuxolimab. The rearrangement joins TRBV29-1 to TRBJ1-4, with D possibly being TRBD1 (5 bases). The TCR was taken from an adult with an advanced solid tumor such as melanoma, head and neck, liver or kidney cancer. In nucleotides, the CDR3 is TGCAGCGTTGTTGTTATGGGGGCAACTAATGAAAAACTGTTTTTT. Protein product: CSVVVMGATNEKLFF.